The 7 T cell receptor beta chains below come from one sample, sequenced in a study of blood T cell repertoires in COVID-19. Data came from immunoSEQ multiplex PCR; TCRdb stores just in-frame clones and leaves some out. Of around 37,000 clones detected, roughly 80% appear once; the ten largest clones hold around 4.8%. The sequencing sample was made of peripheral blood. These receptors were collected from a man aged 50 to 60 with active COVID-19.

V gene TRBV27 combines with J gene TRBJ2-3; 10 bases align to TRBD2. This CDR3 has 15 residues. Germline-derived CDR1 and CDR2 are MNHEY and SMNVEV (reference sequence). V lost 6 bases and J lost 2; bases outside the gene matches: 5. The CDR3 is CASSLAGGLTDTQYF. The CDR3 nucleotides read TGTGCCAGCAGCTTAGCGGGGGGCCTCACAGATACGCAGTATTTT.

The rearrangement links TRBV23-1 to TRBJ1-1, with 7 bases matching TRBD1. TRBV23-1 is identified as an open reading frame with a role that is uncertain. With V trimmed by 0 bases and J by 4 bases, 8 bases remained unmatched. CDR3 length: 16 residues. CDR3 loop: CASSQSKEGACTEAFF. The CDR3 coding sequence is TGCGCCAGCAGTCAATCAAAGGAGGGGGCTTGCACTGAAGCTTTCTTT.

The chain links TRBV9 to TRBJ2-1, with D unresolved. Germline assignment: CDR1 SGDLS and CDR2 YYNGEE. The CDR3 has 11 residues. V shed 2 bases and J shed 7 bases, with 4 bases lying between them. For the CDR3, the DNA is TGTGCCAGCAGCGTCAGTAATGAGCAGTTCTTC. Its protein is CASSVSNEQFF.

The chain recombines TRBV5-6 with TRBJ1-1; the D gene is possibly TRBD1 (6 bases). Germline values: CDR1 SGHDT, CDR2 YYEEEE. CDR3 length equals 12 residues. V was clipped by 4 bases and J by 7 bases, with 11 bases between them. This CDR3 is CASSTGRVEAFF. In DNA, the CDR3 is TGTGCCAGCAGCACAGGGCGGGTTGAAGCTTTCTTT.

CDR3 protein: CATTGFLDNEQFF. As DNA, the CDR3 is TGTGCCACCACAGGGTTTCTTGACAATGAGCAGTTCTTC. The V call is TRBV18, the J call TRBJ2-1; D might be TRBD1 (6 bases). The CDR3 is 13 residues long. Germline CDR1 and CDR2: KGHSH and LQKENI. V lost 10 bases to trimming and J lost 5 bases, with 15 bases between them.

The chain links TRBV5-6 to TRBJ1-6, with TRBD1 matching 8 bases. The CDR3 is 15 residues long. The V segment lost 1 base and the J segment 10 bases; nucleotides outside the gene matches: 7. Germline-derived CDR1 and CDR2 are SGHDT and YYEEEE. The CDR3 DNA reads TGTGCCAGCAGCTTGACAGGGGGGCCATGGTCACCCCTCCACTTT. Protein product: CASSLTGGPWSPLHF.

The chain joins TRBV4-1 to TRBJ2-1; D possibly corresponds to TRBD1 (6 bases). Trimming stripped 1 base from V and 7 bases from J, with 20 bases between. There are 17 residues in the CDR3. Germline CDR1 and CDR2: MGHRA and YSYEKL. This CDR3 is CASSQGTDTGYINEQFF. The DNA for the CDR3 is TGCGCCAGCAGCCAAGGGACAGATACAGGGTATATTAATGAGCAGTTCTTC.